A single T cell receptor (beta chain) is shown here with its context. These data come from a study of blood T cell repertoires in COVID-19. Study-level background: Sites across the United States, Italy and Spain contributed samples from acute and convalescent COVID-19. The analysed material was cDNA or gDNA that came from T cells, B-cell-depleted T cells, or PBMCs.

In the original analysis: Reference gene primer amplification in the assay estimated nucleated cell counts. Using immunoSEQ multiplex PCR, the repertoire was profiled, and TCRdb retains in-frame clones only, with some absent. D and trimming were read from the DNA, whereas the V and J calls and clone size are those reported in that table. The table lists around 20,000 clones, 75% to 85% of them singletons, with 55% to 65% in the top ten. The source material was peripheral blood. The sequence came from a man older than 75 with acute or convalescent COVID-19.

CDR3 amino acids: CASGTFGTPLSYEQYF. CDR3 bases: TGTGCCAGCGGTACTTTTGGGACACCGCTGAGCTACGAGCAGTACTTC. The rearrangement joins TRBV5-8 to TRBJ2-7; TRBD1 might be the D (6 bases). There are 16 residues in the CDR3. Germline CDR1 SGHTS, CDR2 YDEGEE. The V gene lost 7 bases and the J gene lost 3 bases, with 23 bases spanning the gap. The full variable domain, with the rest looked up from reference TRBV5-8 and TRBJ2-7, is EAGVTQSPTHLIKTRGQQATLRCSPISGHTSVYWYQQALGLGLQFLLWYDEGEERNRGNFPPRFSGRQFPNYSSELNVNALELEDSALYLCASGTFGTPLSYEQYFGPGTRLTVT.